This T cell receptor (beta chain) stems from a study of blood T cell repertoires in COVID-19. The overall study: Italy, Spain and the United States were the sources of the convalescent and acute COVID-19 samples. PBMCs, B-cell-depleted T cells, or T cells were the source of the cDNA or gDNA that made up the material.

The V gene's germline CDR1 is SGHDT and CDR2 YYEEEE. There are 14 residues in the CDR3. V was cut by 0 bases and J by 8 bases, with 9 bases left in between. Original analysis: Scientists estimated how many nucleated cells there were by amplifying reference gene primers. The method was immunoSEQ multiplex PCR; TCRdb's version includes in-frame clones alone and lacks a portion of them. Clonal size and the V and J genes are those of that table, whereas D and trimming came from the DNA. Of over 250,000 clones in the sample, more than 75% are singletons; the top ten hold about 9.8%. J is TRBJ1-6 and V is TRBV5-6; TRBD1 might be the D (5 bases). The sequenced sample was peripheral blood. The source is a man aged 35 to 55 who had recovered from COVID-19. The CDR3 is CASSLGGVYSPLHF. CDR3 nucleotide sequence: TGTGCCAGCAGCTTGGGGGGGGTTTATTCACCCCTCCACTTT.